This entry is about one T cell receptor (beta chain). Its cognate antigen is unknown. At one boundary the junction diverges from the germline segment, which might be a read error. This record belongs to a study of T cells in Graves' hyperthyroidism and ophthalmopathy. General study results and limits: A model using 13 V-J features told ophthalmopathy apart from stable hyperthyroidism.

Germline CDR1 is ENHRY and CDR2 is SYGVKD. The CDR3 spans 14 residues. It was RNA transcripts that yielded the amplified TCR beta CDR3 regions. First-round RT-PCR with HTBI primers amplified the TCR CDR3 region. MiXCR, applied by TCRdb to the multiplex PCR reads, yields one record per CDR3 protein. The profile shows hundreds of thousands of distinct CDR3 sequences, approximately 40% of them singletons. The chain carries TRBV10-3 and TRBJ1-1; D ambiguous. The sequenced material came from blood. The TCR comes from a man between 18 and 35 years old with Graves' hyperthyroidism. CDR3 nucleotides: TGTGCCAGCAGTGAGCTCGGAGTGAACACTGAAGCTTTCTTT. Its protein product is CASSELGVNTEAFF.